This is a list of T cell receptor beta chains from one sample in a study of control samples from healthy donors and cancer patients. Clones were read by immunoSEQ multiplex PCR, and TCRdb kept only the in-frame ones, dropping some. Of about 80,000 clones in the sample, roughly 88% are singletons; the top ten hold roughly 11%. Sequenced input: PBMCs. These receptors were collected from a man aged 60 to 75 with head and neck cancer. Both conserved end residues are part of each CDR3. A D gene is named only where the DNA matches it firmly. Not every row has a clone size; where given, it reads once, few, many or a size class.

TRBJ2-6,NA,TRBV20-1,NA,CSASVLATSGANVLTF,TGCAGTGCTAGTGTATTAGCCACCTCTGGGGCCAACGTCCTGACTTTC
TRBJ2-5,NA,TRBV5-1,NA,CASSNEGSSLRKTQYF,TGCGCCAGCAGCAATGAAGGGAGTAGCTTAAGAAAGACCCAGTACTTC
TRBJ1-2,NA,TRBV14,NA,CASSPGRNGYTF,TGTGCCAGCAGCCCCGGACGAAACGGCTACACCTTC
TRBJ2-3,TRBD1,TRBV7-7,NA,CASSRGQGTDTQYF,TGTGCTAGCAGCCGGGGACAGGGAACAGATACGCAGTATTTT
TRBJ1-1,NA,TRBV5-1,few,CASSLIRGRGRSTEAFF,TGCGCCAGCAGCTTGATTAGGGGCAGGGGAAGGAGCACTGAAGCTTTCTTT
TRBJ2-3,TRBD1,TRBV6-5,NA,CASRASQGAKDTQYF,TGTGCCAGCAGGGCCTCACAGGGGGCCAAAGATACGCAGTATTTT
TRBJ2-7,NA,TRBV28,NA,CASSSGRGIHSYEQYF,TGTGCCAGCAGTTCAGGTCGGGGAATACACTCCTACGAGCAGTACTTC
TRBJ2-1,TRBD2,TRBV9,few,CASKTSVNNEQFF,TGTGCCAGCAAGACTAGCGTTAACAATGAGCAGTTCTTC
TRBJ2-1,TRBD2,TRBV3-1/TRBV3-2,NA,CASSQGTSGAYNEQFF,TGTGCCAGCAGCCAAGGAACTAGCGGGGCCTACAATGAGCAGTTCTTC
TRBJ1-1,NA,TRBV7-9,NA,CASSLPSMAEAFF,TGTGCCAGCAGCCTCCCCTCCATGGCTGAAGCTTTCTTT
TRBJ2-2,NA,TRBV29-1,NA,CSVDHGSRGTGELFF,TGCAGCGTTGACCACGGGTCGAGGGGAACCGGGGAGCTGTTTTTT
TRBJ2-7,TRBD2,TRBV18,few,CASSLGLAGAREQYF,TGTGCCAGCTCACTAGGACTAGCGGGAGCCCGCGAGCAGTACTTC
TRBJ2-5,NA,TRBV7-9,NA,CASSRRQVPETQYF,TGTGCCAGCAGCAGACGACAGGTTCCGGAGACCCAGTACTTC
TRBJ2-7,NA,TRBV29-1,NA,CSVGTVIYEQYF,TGCAGCGTTGGAACAGTAATCTACGAGCAGTACTTC
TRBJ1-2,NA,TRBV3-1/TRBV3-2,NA,CASSQSQGARYYGYTF,TGTGCCAGCAGCCAATCTCAGGGCGCGCGGTACTATGGCTACACCTTC
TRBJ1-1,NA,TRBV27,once,CASSPDRLATGTEAFF,TGTGCCAGCAGTCCCGATCGCTTAGCGACGGGCACTGAAGCTTTCTTT
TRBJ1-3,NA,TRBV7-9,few,CASSPGTTNTIYF,TGTGCCAGCAGCCCCGGGACGACAAACACCATATATTTT
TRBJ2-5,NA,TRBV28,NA,CASSFARILKETQYF,TGTGCCAGCAGTTTCGCTAGGATCTTAAAAGAGACCCAGTACTTC
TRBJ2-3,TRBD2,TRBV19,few,CASSRLLAGGRDTQYF,TGTGCCAGTAGTCGTCTACTAGCGGGAGGCCGAGATACGCAGTATTTT
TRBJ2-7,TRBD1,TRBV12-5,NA,CASARDSPSYEQYF,TGTGCTAGTGCCCGGGACAGCCCCTCCTACGAGCAGTACTTC
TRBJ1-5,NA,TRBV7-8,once,CASSLDRQGQPQHF,TGTGCCAGCAGCTTAGACAGACAAGGGCAGCCCCAGCATTTT
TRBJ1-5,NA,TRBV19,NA,CASGWYSNQPQHF,TGTGCCAGTGGGTGGTATAGCAATCAGCCCCAGCATTTT
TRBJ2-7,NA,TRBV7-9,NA,CASSGGGTVSYEQYF,TGTGCCAGCAGCGGAGGGGGGACAGTTTCCTACGAGCAGTACTTC
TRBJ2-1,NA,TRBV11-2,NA,CASALGARNEQFF,TGTGCCAGCGCGTTGGGGGCTAGGAATGAGCAGTTCTTC
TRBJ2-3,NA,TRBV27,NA,CASSLTAFTDTQYF,TGTGCCAGCAGTTTAACAGCCTTCACAGATACGCAGTATTTT
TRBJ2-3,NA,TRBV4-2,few,CASSQRGVKDTQYF,TGTGCCAGCAGCCAACGAGGGGTCAAAGATACGCAGTATTTT
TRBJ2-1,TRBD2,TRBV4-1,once,CASSPRTSGRSSYNEQFF,TGCGCCAGCAGCCCCCGGACTAGCGGGAGGAGCTCCTACAATGAGCAGTTCTTC
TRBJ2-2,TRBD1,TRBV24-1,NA,CATSDTGDTGELFF,TGTGCCACCAGTGATACAGGGGACACCGGGGAGCTGTTTTTT
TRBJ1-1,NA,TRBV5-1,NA,CASSFQGDGTEAFF,TGCGCCAGCAGCTTTCAAGGGGATGGCACTGAAGCTTTCTTT
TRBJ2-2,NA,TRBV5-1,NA,CASRGFGRGDTGELFF,TGCGCCAGCAGAGGCTTCGGCAGGGGCGACACCGGGGAGCTGTTTTTT
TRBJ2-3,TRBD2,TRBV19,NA,CASSIGRLAGSTSTDTQYF,TGTGCCAGTAGTATAGGTCGGCTAGCGGGATCAACTAGCACAGATACGCAGTATTTT
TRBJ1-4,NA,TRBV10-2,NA,CASSADWQGEKLFF,TGCGCCAGCAGTGCCGACTGGCAGGGTGAAAAACTGTTTTTT
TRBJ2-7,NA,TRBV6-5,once,CASSYYAETVEQYF,TGTGCCAGCAGTTACTACGCGGAGACAGTAGAGCAGTACTTC
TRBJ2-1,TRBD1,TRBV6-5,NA,CASSYWGTDNEQFF,TGTGCCAGCAGTTACTGGGGGACAGACAATGAGCAGTTCTTC
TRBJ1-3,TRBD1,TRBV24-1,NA,CATREVGGQRNTIYF,TGTGCCACCCGGGAGGTGGGGGGACAGAGAAACACCATATATTTT
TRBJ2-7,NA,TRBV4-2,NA,CASSQGSTKEDYEQYF,TGTGCCAGCAGCCAAGGGTCGACTAAGGAAGACTACGAGCAGTACTTC
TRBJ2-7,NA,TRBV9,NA,CASSVAVGVSYEQYF,TGTGCCAGCAGCGTAGCCGTGGGGGTCTCCTACGAGCAGTACTTC
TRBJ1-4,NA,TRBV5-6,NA,CASSLIQGSNEKLFF,TGTGCCAGCAGCCTCATCCAGGGCTCAAATGAAAAACTGTTTTTT
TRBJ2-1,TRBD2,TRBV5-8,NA,CASLGGGSYNEQFF,TGTGCCAGCTTGGGGGGAGGGTCATACAATGAGCAGTTCTTC
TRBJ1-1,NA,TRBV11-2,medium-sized,CASSLVGGRGNTEAFF,TGTGCCAGCAGCTTAGTGGGGGGACGAGGGAACACTGAAGCTTTCTTT
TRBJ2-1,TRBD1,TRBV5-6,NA,CASRAGGTGYQFF,TGTGCCAGCAGGGCGGGCGGGACAGGGTACCAGTTCTTC
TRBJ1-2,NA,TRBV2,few,CASSGQKGPEYGYTF,TGTGCCAGCAGTGGCCAAAAAGGCCCGGAGTATGGCTACACCTTC
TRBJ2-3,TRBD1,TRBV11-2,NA,CASSFSIGQGITDTQYF,TGTGCCAGCAGCTTTAGCATAGGACAGGGGATAACAGATACGCAGTATTTT
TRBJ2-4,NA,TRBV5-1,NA,CASSPSGGREDIQYF,TGCGCCAGCAGCCCCAGTGGGGGCCGGGAGGACATTCAGTACTTC
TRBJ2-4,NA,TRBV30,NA,CAWSVGQGNIQYF,TGTGCCTGGAGTGTAGGGCAGGGAAACATTCAGTACTTC
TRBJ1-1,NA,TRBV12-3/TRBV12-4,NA,CASSLADSTEAFF,TGTGCCAGCAGTTTAGCGGACAGTACTGAAGCTTTCTTT
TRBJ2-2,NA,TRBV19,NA,CASSIYGTGELFF,TGTGCCAGTAGTATATATGGCACCGGGGAGCTGTTTTTT
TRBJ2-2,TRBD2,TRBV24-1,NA,CATSDLAGGAVGELFF,TGTGCCACCAGTGACCTAGCGGGAGGGGCGGTCGGGGAGCTGTTTTTT
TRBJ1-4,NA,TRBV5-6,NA,CASSLGRELKLFF,TGTGCCAGCAGCTTAGGACGGGAGTTGAAACTGTTTTTT
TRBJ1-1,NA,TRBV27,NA,CASSPYQPNTEAFF,TGTGCCAGCAGTCCCTACCAACCGAACACTGAAGCTTTCTTT
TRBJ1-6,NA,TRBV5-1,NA,CASSLSPGEGSPLHF,TGCGCCAGCAGCTTGTCACCGGGGGAGGGCTCACCCCTCCACTTT
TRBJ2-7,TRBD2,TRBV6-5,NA,CASTRLAINYEQYF,TGTGCCAGCACCAGACTAGCGATCAACTACGAGCAGTACTTC
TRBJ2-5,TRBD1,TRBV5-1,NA,CASSGTDQETQYF,TGCGCCAGCAGCGGGACAGACCAAGAGACCCAGTACTTC
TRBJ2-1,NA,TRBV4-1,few,CASSQGDRSYNEQFF,TGCGCCAGCAGCCAAGGGGACCGCTCCTACAATGAGCAGTTCTTC